The 3 T cell receptor beta chains presented below share a single source sample, sequenced in a study of T-cell memory formation after mild COVID-19. Via MiXCR, TCRdb re-called the 5' RACE reads, giving one row per CDR3 protein. The data show about 13,000 distinct CDR3 sequences, 16% seen once. What was sequenced was PBMCs or a T cell subset sorted from them (not recorded which). Receptors originate from a man between 18 and 35 years old who had mild COVID-19 (a few samples of this study predate the infection). Cell type and time point are not known.

This clonotype has more than one count but fewer than ten. The V and J genes are TRBV15 and TRBJ2-3; D is tentatively TRBD1 or TRBD2 (5 bases each). The CDR3 has 17 residues. Trimming removed 5 bases from V and 4 bases from J, with 22 bases in between. Germline assignment: CDR1 LNHNV and CDR2 YYDKDF (reference sequence). The CDR3 is CATSSYGWDGISDTQYF. The CDR3 nucleotides are TGTGCCACCAGCTCCTACGGGTGGGACGGAATATCAGATACGCAGTATTTT.

This clonotype showed up many times. The rearrangement joins TRBV13 to TRBJ1-6; D is unclear. The germline V gene encodes CDR1 PRHDT and CDR2 FYEKMQ (reference sequence). This CDR3 has 14 amino acids. The ends were cut back, 3 bases at V and 6 bases at J, with 9 bases in the middle. CDR3 region: CASSLGRFNSPLHF. In DNA form, the CDR3 reads TGTGCCAGCAGCTTGGGCAGGTTTAATTCACCCCTCCACTTT. Combining the CDR3 with reference TRBV13 and TRBJ1-6 gives the whole variable domain AAGVIQSPRHLIKEKRETATLKCYPIPRHDTVYWYQQGPGQDPQFLISFYEKMQSDKGSIPDRFSAQQFSDYHSELNMSSLELGDSALYFCASSLGRFNSPLHFGNGTRLTVT.

The chain carries TRBV6-5 and TRBJ1-2; the D is unclear. The CDR3 extends over 13 amino acids. V lost 5 bases to trimming and J lost 8 bases, with 15 bases between them. CDR1 is MNHEY, CDR2 SVGAGI, per germline. Here the CDR3 DNA reads TGTGCCAGCAGTCCCACGGTTCTGTACGGCTACACCTTC. Protein product: CASSPTVLYGYTF.